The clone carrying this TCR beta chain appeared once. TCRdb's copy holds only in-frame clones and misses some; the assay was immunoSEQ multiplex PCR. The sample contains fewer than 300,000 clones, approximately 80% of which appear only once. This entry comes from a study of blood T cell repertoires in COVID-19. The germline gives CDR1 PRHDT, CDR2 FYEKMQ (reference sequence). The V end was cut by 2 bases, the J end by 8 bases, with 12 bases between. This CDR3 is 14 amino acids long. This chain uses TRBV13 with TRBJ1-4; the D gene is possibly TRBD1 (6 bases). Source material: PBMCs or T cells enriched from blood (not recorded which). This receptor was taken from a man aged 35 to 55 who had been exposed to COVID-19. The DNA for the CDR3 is TGTGCCAGCAGCTTACGGCAGGGGACGGAAAAACTGTTTTTT. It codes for CASSLRQGTEKLFF.